This T cell receptor (beta chain) stems from a study of blood T cells in healthy people across ages. Note on this clonotype: The antigen is unknown. An end of the junction does not agree with germline; a read error may underlie this.

Researchers isolated at least 6.5 million PBMCs per sample. In germline, CDR1 is DFQATT, CDR2 SNEGSKA (reference sequence). This CDR3 spans 15 amino acids. Combining a sample-barcoded 5' primer with a J-beta primer mix, a second PCR ran for about 6 to 12 cycles. Using its own MiXCR run on the 5' RACE reads, TCRdb lists one record per CDR3 protein. The sample consists of hundreds of thousands of distinct CDR3 sequences, roughly 60% of them appearing once. Study-wide findings and caveats: TCR beta diversity, measured per million T cells, fell in a roughly linear way with age. Both naive CD4+ cell counts and diversity were greater in long-lived donors than in aged donors.

The chain uses TRBV20-1 and TRBJ2-1; D is possibly TRBD2 (7 bases). The source is a young man in good health. The sequencing input was blood. CDR3: CSAKRGGTLPGEQFF. The CDR3 coding sequence is TGCAGCGCTAAAAGGGGGGGTACCCTTCCGGGGGAGCAGTTCTTC.